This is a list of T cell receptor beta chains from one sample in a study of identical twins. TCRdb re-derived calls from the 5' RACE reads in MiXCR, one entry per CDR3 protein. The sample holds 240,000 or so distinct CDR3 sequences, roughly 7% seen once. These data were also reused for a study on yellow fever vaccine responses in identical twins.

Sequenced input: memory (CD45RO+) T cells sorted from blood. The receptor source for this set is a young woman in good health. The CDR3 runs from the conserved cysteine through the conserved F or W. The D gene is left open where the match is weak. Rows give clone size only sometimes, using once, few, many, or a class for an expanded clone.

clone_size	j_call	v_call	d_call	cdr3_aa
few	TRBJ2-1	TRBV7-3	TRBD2	CASSSPGLGVNEQFF
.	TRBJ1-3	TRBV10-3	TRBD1	CAIRTGGENTIYF
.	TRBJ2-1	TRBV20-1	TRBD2	CSARGLAGGRSSYNEQFF
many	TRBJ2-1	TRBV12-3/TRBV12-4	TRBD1	CASSLVVGQGYNEQFF
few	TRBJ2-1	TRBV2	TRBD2	CASSASGRGGNEQFF
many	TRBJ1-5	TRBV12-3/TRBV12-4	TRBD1	CASKLTGEQPQHF
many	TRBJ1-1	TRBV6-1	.	CASRDGIQYANTEAFF
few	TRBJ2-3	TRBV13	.	CASSLAAPETDTQYF
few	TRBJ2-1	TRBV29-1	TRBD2	CSVPLAGALYNEQFF
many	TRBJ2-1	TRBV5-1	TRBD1	CASSGTGFSYNEQFF
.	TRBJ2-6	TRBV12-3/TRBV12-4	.	CASNHRESGANVLTF
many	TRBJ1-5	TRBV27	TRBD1	CASAGTGGGQPQHF
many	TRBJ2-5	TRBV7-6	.	CASSLGGHEQETQYF
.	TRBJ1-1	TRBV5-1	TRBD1	CASSLGTGGYGTEAFF
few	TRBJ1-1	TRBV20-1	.	CSARWAEHTEAFF
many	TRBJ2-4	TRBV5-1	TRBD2	CASSPRTSGGSGNIQYF
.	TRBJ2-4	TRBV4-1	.	CASSQDPTGGANIQYF
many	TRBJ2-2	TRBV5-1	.	CASRPGTYTGELFF
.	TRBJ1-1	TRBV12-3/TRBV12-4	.	CASSSSIEAFF
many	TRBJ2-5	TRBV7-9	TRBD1	CASSKGQGALETQYF
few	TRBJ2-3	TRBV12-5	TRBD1	CASGRGQDTDTQYF
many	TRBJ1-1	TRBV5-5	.	CASSPSHGGSEAFF
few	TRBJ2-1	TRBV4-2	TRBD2	CASSQVGTSENEQFF
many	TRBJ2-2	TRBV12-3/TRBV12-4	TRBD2	CASSPRLAVNTGELFF
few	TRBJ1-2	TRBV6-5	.	CASSYSVGREYGYTF
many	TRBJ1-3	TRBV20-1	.	CSANRGNTIYF
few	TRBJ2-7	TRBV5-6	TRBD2	CASSTGLAGWDEQYF
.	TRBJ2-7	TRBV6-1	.	CASTEGVGGDEQYF
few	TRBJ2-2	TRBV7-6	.	CASSPLGPRGELFF
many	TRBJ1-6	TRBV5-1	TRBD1	CASSLGSTGGQVRSPLHF
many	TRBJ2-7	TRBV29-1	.	CSVDSGDYEQYF
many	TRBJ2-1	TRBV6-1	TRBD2	CATARGTSRFDEQFF
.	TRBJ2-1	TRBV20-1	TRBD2	CSARDIGTSGGNEQFF
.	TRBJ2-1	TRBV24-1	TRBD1	CATQDRGPHNEQFF
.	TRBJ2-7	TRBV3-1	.	CASSRIDYEQYF
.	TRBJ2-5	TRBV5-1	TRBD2	CASSTGLAGGHVQETQYF
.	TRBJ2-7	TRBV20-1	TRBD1	CSARQGTGSYEQYF